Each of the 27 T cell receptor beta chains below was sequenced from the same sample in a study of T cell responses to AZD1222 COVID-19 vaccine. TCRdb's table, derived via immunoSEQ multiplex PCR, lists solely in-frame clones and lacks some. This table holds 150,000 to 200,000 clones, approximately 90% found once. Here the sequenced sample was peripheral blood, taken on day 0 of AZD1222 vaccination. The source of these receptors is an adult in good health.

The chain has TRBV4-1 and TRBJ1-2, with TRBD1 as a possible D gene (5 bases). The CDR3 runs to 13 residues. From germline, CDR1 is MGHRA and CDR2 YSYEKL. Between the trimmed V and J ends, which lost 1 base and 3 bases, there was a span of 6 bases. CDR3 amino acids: CASSQVGDYGYTF. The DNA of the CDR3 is TGCGCCAGCAGCCAAGTGGGGGACTATGGCTACACCTTC.

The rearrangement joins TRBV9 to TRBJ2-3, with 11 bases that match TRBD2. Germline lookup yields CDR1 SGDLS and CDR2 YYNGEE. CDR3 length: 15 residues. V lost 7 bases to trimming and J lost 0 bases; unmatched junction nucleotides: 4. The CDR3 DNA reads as TGTGCCAGCGGGACTAGCGGTTCTAGCACAGATACGCAGTATTTT. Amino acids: CASGTSGSSTDTQYF.

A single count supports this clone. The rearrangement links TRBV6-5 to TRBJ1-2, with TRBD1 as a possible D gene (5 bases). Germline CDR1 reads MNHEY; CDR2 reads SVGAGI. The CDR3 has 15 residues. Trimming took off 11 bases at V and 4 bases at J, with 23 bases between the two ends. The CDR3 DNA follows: TGTGCCGGCCGGGACGGATCGTCCGGAAGCTATGGCTACACCTTC. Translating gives CAGRDGSSGSYGYTF.

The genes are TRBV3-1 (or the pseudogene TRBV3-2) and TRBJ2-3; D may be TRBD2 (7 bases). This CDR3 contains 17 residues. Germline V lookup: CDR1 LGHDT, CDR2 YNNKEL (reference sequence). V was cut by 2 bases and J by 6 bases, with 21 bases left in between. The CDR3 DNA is TGTGCCAGCAGCCAATCGTGGTTAACGGGGAGGGGGGATACGCAGTATTTT. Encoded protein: CASSQSWLTGRGDTQYF.

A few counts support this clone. This CDR3 is CASSPRGFGNTIYF. In DNA, the CDR3 is TGTGCCAGCAGCCCCAGGGGTTTTGGAAACACCATATATTTT. The chain is built from TRBV7-2 and TRBJ1-3; maybe TRBD1 (6 bases). V was shortened by 5 bases and J by 3 bases, with 11 bases between the two germline ends. The CDR3 is 14 amino acids. Germline CDR1 SGHTA, CDR2 FQGNSA.

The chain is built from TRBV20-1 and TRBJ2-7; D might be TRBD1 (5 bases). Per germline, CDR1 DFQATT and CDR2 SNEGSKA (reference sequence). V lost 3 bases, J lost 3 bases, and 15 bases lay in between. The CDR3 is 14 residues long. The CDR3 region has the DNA TGCAGTGCTAGTGGGCAGGGATATTACTACGAGCAGTACTTC. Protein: CSASGQGYYYEQYF.

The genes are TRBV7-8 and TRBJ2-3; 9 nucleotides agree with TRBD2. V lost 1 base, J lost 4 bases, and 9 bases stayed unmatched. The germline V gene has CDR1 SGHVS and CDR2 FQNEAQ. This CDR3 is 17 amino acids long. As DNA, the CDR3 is TGTGCCAGCAGCTTAGTGCTAGCGGGAATTGGATCAGATACGCAGTATTTT. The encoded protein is CASSLVLAGIGSDTQYF.

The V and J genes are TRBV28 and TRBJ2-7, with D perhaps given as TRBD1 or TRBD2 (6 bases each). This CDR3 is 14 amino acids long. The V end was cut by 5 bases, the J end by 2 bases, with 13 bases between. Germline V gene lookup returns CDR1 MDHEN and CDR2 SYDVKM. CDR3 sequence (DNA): TGTGCCAGCAGTACCCCAGGGGAGGCCTACGAGCAGTACTTC. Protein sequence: CASSTPGEAYEQYF.

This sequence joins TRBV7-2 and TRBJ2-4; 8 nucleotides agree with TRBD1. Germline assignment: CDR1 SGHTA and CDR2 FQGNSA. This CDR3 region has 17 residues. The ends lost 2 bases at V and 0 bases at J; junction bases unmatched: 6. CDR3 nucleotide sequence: TGTGCCAGCAGCTTACCGACAGGGGTCCTAGCCAAAAACATTCAGTACTTC. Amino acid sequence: CASSLPTGVLAKNIQYF. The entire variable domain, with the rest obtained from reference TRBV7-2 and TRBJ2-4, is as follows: GAGVSQSPSNKVTEKGKDVELRCDPISGHTALYWYRQSLGQGLEFLIYFQGNSAPDKSGLPSDRFSAERTGGSVSTLTIQRTQQEDSAVYLCASSLPTGVLAKNIQYFGAGTRLSVL.

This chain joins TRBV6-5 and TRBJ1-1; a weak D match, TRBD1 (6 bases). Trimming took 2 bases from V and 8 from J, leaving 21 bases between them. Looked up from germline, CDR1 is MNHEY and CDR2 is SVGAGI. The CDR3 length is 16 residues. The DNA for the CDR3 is TGTGCCAGCAGTTACGGGACCCCGACAGGAGCACTCGAAGCTTTCTTT. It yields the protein CASSYGTPTGALEAFF.

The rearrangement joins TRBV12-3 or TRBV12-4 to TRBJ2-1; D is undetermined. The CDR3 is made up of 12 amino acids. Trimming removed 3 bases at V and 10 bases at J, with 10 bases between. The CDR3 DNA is TGTGCCAGCAGTTTTAGGCGCCTGGAGCAGTTCTTC. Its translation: CASSFRRLEQFF.

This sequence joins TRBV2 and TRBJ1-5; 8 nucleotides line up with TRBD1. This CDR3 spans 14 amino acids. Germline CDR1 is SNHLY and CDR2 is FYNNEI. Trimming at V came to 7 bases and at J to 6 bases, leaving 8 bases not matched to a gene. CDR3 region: CASNRDRSLQPQHF. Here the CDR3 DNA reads TGTGCCAGCAACCGGGACAGGTCTCTTCAGCCCCAGCATTTT.

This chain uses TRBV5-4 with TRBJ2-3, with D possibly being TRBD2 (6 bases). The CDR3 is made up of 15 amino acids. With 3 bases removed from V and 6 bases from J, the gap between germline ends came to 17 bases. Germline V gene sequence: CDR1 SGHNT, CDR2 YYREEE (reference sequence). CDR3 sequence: CASSSYLSGRDTQYF. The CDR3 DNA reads TGTGCCAGCAGCTCCTATCTCTCTGGGAGGGATACGCAGTATTTT.

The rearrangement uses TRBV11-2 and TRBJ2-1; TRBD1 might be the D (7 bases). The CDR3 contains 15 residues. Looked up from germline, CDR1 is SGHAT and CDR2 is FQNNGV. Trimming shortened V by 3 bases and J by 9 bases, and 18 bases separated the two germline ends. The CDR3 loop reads CASSFKQGGRAEQFF. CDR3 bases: TGTGCCAGCAGCTTTAAGCAGGGGGGCCGGGCTGAGCAGTTCTTC.

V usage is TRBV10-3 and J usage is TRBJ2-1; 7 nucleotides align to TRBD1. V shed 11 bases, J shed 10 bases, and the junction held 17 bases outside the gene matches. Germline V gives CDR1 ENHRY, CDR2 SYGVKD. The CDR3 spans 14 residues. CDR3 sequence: CASKRDSDGEEQFF. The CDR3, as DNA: TGTGCCTCCAAACGGGACAGTGACGGGGAGGAGCAGTTCTTC.

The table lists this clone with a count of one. CDR3 nucleotide sequence: TGTGCCAGCAGCCAGGCGACAGGGAGGGTGGAAGCTTTCTTT. Encoded protein: CASSQATGRVEAFF. V usage is TRBV7-2 and J usage is TRBJ1-1, with 7 nucleotides matching TRBD1. The CDR3 is 14 amino acids. CDR1 is SGHTA, CDR2 FQGNSA, per germline. After removal of 5 bases from V and 8 bases from J, the junction contained 11 bases not matched to a gene.

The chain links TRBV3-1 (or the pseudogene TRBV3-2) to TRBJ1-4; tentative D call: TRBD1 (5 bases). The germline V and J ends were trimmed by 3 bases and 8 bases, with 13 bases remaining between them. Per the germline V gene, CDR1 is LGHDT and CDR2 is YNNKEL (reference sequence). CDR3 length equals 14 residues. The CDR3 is CASSQGGTMEKLFF. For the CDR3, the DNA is TGTGCCAGCAGCCAGGGGGGGACTATGGAAAAACTGTTTTTT.

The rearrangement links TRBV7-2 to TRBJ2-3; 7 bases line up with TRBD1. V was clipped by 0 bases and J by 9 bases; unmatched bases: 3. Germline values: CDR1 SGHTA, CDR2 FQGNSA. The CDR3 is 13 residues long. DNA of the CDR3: TGTGCCAGCAGCTTAGCGCAGGGGGTAACGCAGTATTTT. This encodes CASSLAQGVTQYF. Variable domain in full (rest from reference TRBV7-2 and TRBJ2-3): GAGVSQSPSNKVTEKGKDVELRCDPISGHTALYWYRQSLGQGLEFLIYFQGNSAPDKSGLPSDRFSAERTGGSVSTLTIQRTQQEDSAVYLCASSLAQGVTQYFGPGTRLTVL.

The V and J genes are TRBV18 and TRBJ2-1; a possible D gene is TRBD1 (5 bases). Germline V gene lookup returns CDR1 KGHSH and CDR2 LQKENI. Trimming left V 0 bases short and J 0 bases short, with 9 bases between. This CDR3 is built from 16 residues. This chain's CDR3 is CASSPPGQSSYNEQFF. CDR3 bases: TGTGCCAGCTCACCACCGGGGCAGAGCTCCTACAATGAGCAGTTCTTC.

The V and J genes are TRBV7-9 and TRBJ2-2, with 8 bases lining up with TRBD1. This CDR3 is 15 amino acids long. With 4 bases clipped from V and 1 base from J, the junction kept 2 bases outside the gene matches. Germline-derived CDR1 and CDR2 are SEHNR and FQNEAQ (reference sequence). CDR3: CASSYTGGNTGELFF. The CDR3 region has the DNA TGTGCCAGCAGCTACACAGGGGGGAACACCGGGGAGCTGTTTTTT.

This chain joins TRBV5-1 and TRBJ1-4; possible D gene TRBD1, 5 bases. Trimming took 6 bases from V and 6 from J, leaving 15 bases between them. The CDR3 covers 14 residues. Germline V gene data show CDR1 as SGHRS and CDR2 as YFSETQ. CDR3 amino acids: CASTSSGGYEKLFF. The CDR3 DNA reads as TGCGCCAGCACCTCTTCGGGGGGTTATGAAAAACTGTTTTTT.

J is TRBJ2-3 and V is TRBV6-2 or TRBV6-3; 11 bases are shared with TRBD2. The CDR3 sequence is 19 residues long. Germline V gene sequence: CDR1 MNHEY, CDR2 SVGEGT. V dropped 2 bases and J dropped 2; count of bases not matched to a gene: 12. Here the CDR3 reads CASSYVAGGPMTSTDTQYF. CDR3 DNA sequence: TGTGCCAGCAGTTACGTAGCGGGAGGGCCGATGACGTCCACAGATACGCAGTATTTT.

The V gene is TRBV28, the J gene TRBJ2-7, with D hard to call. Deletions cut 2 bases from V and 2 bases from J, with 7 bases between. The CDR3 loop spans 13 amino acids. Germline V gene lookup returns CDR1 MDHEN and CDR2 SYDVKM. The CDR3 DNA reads TGTGCCAGCAGTTTACCTACACCCTACGAGCAGTACTTC. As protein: CASSLPTPYEQYF.

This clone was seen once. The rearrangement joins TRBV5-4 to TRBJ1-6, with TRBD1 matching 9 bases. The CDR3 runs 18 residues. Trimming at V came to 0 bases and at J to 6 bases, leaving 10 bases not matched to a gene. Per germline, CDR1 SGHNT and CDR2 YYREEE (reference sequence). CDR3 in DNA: TGTGCCAGCAGCTTGGGTGGGACGACAGGGGGATTTAATTCACCCCTCCACTTT. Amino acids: CASSLGGTTGGFNSPLHF.

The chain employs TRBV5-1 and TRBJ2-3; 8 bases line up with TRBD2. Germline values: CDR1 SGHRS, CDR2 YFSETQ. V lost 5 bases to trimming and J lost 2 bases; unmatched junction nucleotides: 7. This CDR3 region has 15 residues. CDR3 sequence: CASRVAGTYTDTQYF. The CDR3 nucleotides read TGCGCCAGCAGAGTAGCGGGGACATACACAGATACGCAGTATTTT.

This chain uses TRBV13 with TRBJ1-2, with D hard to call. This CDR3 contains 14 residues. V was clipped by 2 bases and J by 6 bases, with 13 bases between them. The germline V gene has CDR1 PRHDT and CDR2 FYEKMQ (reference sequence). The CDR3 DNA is TGTGCCAGCAGCTTATCGGCGGGGATGGATGGCTACACCTTC. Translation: CASSLSAGMDGYTF.

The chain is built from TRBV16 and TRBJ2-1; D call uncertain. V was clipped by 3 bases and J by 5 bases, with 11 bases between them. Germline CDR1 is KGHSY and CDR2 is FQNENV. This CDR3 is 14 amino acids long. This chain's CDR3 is CASSHGYIDNEQFF. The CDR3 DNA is TGTGCCAGCAGCCACGGCTACATTGACAATGAGCAGTTCTTC. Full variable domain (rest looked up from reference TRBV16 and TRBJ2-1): GEEVAQTPKHLVRGEGQKAKLYCAPIKGHSYVFWYQQVLKNEFKFLISFQNENVFDETGMPKERFSAKCLPNSPCSLEIQATKLEDSAVYFCASSHGYIDNEQFFGPGTRLTVL.